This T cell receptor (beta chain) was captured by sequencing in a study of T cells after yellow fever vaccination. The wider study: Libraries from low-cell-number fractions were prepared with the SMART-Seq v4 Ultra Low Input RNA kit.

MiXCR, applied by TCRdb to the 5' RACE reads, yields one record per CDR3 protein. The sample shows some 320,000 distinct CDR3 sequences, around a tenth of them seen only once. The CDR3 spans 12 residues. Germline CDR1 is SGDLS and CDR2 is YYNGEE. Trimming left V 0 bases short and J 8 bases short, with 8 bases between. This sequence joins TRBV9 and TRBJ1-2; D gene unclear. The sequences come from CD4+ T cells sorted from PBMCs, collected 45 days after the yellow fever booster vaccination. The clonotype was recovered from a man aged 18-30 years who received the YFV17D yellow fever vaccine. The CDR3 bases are TGTGCCAGCAGCGTAGTCAGTAGCGGCTACACCTTC. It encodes CASSVVSSGYTF.